This T cell receptor beta chain came from a study of CD8+CD57+ T cells in acquired aplastic anemia. Study-level information: Isolated CD4+ and CD8+ cells, once sorted, yielded DNA averaging about 3.1 ug. Points from the study as a whole: Patients and controls shared some 30 CD8+ CDR3 sequences, highly expressed in patients. Patient and control CD8+ Simpson's diversity was not significantly different.

Turning to this clonotype: The antigen is unknown.

TCR beta VDJ and CDR3 profiling used genomic DNA as template. A single record per CDR3 protein comes from TCRdb applying MiXCR to the reads. The repertoire holds some 290,000 distinct CDR3 sequences, with approximately 57% as singletons. This CDR3 region has 12 residues. V dropped 6 bases and J dropped 3 bases, with 9 bases sitting between them. Germline V gene data show CDR1 as SEHNR and CDR2 as FQNEAQ (reference sequence). Sequenced sample: sorted CD4+, CD8+, or CD8+CD57+ T cells (not recorded which) from PBMCs. This chain uses TRBV7-9 with TRBJ2-7; D is unresolved. This TCR derives from a human donor with severe aplastic anemia or a healthy control (not recorded which). The CDR3 protein is CASRREIYEQYF. In nucleotides, the CDR3 is TGTGCCAGCAGAAGGGAAATCTACGAGCAGTACTTC.